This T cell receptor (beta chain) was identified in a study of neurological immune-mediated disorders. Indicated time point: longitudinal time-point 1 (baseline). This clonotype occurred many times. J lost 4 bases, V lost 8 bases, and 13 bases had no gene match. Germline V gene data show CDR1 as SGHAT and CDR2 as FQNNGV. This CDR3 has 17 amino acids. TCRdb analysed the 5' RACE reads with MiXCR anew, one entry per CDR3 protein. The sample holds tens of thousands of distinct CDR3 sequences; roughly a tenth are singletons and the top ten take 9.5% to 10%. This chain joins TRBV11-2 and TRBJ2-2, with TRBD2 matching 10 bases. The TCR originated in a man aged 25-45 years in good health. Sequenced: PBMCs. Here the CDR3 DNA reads TGTGCCAGCCTCGGGGGAACAGCGGGAGGGAGCACCGGGGAGCTGTTTTTT. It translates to CASLGGTAGGSTGELFF.